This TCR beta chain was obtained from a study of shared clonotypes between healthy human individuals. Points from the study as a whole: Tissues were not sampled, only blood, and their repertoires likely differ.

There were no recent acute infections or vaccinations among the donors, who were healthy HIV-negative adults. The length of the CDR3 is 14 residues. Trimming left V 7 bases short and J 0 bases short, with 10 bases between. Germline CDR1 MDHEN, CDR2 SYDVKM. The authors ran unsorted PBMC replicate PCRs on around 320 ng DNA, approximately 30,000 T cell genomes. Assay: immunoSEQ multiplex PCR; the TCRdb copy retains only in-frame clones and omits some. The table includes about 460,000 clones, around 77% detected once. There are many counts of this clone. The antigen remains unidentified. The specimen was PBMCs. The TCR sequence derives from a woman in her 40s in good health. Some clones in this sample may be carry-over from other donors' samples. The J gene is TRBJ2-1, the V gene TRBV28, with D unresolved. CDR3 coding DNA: TGTGCCAGCACGCGGCGACGCTCCTACAATGAGCAGTTCTTC. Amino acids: CASTRRRSYNEQFF.